This entry features one T cell receptor (beta chain) sequence. Its antigen specificity is not known. No base quality values were provided; no much bigger clone lies one nucleotide off. Library generation was performed with the immunoSEQ multiplex PCR assay. As stored in TCRdb, this immuneACCESS dataset retains in-frame rearrangements with V and J assigned. A fraction of the clones does not appear; measured against another copy, unresolved V genes explain less than half of the discrepancy, and the remainder lacks a known reason. The sample contains approximately 100,000 clones, approximately 90% of them found a single time. The ten biggest clones cover 0.8% to 1% of the sample. The source of the sample is a study of T cell changes during pregnancy in multiple sclerosis (dated by TCRdb to about 2019). General notes on the study: In women with multiple sclerosis, the researchers looked at how the T cell repertoire shifted as pregnancy progressed.

The CDR3 runs 14 residues from the cysteine to the phenylalanine. This entry keeps only the CDR3 DNA: 42 bases, framed from base 1. In the germline V gene, CDR1 corresponds to KGHSH and CDR2 to LQKENI. V is shortened by 1 base, J by 6 bases, and the region joining them spans 12 bases. The receptor was isolated from a female donor with multiple sclerosis, enrolled in a pregnancy study. Here the chain combines TRBV18 and TRBJ1-2, with TRBD1 perhaps the D gene, on 5 matching bases. The sample here was peripheral blood, taken after pregnancy. The DNA is as follows: TGTGCCAGCTCACCACTAGCAGGGCCCGATGGCTACACCTTC. Its protein is CASSPLAGPDGYTF.